This T cell receptor beta chain was sequenced for a study of Graves' ophthalmopathy and Graves' hyperthyroidism (dated 2018 in TCRdb). General notes on the study: Peripheral blood was collected at initial diagnosis, before any treatment. The study used TCR beta repertoire signatures to distinguish Graves' ophthalmopathy from Graves' hyperthyroidism and to predict progression to ophthalmopathy. In total, approximately 130 blood samples were TCR-sequenced: under 45 ophthalmopathy, under 85 hyperthyroidism and some 17 hyperthyroidism-to-ophthalmopathy patients. To explore V-J signatures that distinguish ophthalmopathy from hyperthyroidism, a discovery set of 100 patients was enrolled, made up of over 40 with ophthalmopathy and around 60 with stable hyperthyroidism. An independent validation cohort comprised about 20 hyperthyroidism patients and roughly 15 patients who later progressed from hyperthyroidism to ophthalmopathy. T-cell repertoires of thyroid tissue and blood were compared in six or seven hyperthyroidism patients. After sampling, hyperthyroidism patients received methimazole starting at 30 mg daily, and ophthalmopathy patients received high-dose intravenous methylprednisolone. Summary of the overall study and its limitations: Most expanded thyroid clonotypes with frequency above 0.001 were also detected in blood, suggesting blood repertoires may reflect the thyroid immune response. In cross-validation, the 13-signature model distinguished ophthalmopathy from stable hyperthyroidism with approximately 90% sensitivity and 81% to 82% specificity, while in the test set the corresponding values were about 80% and 75%. In validation, the model predicted ophthalmopathy progression with 55% to 71% sensitivity and about 73% specificity; roughly eleven predicted patients were CT-confirmed with GO in a median of approximately six months. No statistical method was used to set the sample size in advance, and the investigators knew which group each participant was assigned to.

For repertoire sequencing, the TCR beta CDR3 regions were amplified from RNA transcripts. The first round of RT-PCR was done with HTBI primers and the Qiagen OneStep RT-PCR kit, and was followed by a second round of multiplex PCR, then size selection and purification. Libraries were sequenced paired-end with 100 bp reads on an Illumina HiSeq2000. Turning to the authors' computational methods: Reads were processed with SOAPnuke, discarding reads with adapters, uncalled bases, mean Phred below 15, or no exact constant-primer or identifier match. COPE v1.2.5 was used to merge the high-quality paired reads. Each unique nucleotide sequence was defined as a clonotype, and clonotypes were aligned to IMGT TRB V, D and J references with MiTCR v1.1. The analysis was limited to V-J combinations with a frequency above 0.0001, which together covered 99.2% of repertoires. For each V-J combination, a TCR clonal expansion and chaos score was defined as the ratio of F50 clonal expansion to chaos observed in the TCRdist matrix. Welch's t-statistics and random forest were used to narrow the features down to around 12 V-J combinations, which were then fed into a naive Bayes classifier. The Morisita-Horn index was used to measure how similar the thyroid and blood repertoires were. TCRdb trimmed the raw reads at Q25, called clones with MiXCR and kept productive beta chains. A single entry per CDR3 protein holds the most common genes and DNA from its merged rows. V and J calls and clone size were set by TCRdb, not the authors. Across this sample there are about 740,000 distinct CDR3 sequences, with around 40% seen only once. The ten largest clones take up approximately 43% of the sample.

Including the terminal cysteine and phenylalanine, the CDR3 comprises 14 residues. Just the 42-base CDR3 DNA is kept, in frame starting at base 1. CDR1 is given as SQVTM and CDR2 as ANQGSEA, both from the germline V gene. In the case of this clonotype: Its antigen is not yet known. Given a much more abundant clone one base away, this may be a read error.

Patients with ophthalmopathy had moderately to severely active disease, with a Clinical Activity Score of 3 or more, a NOSPECS grade of 4 or more, and a disease duration of less than 3 months. Patients were excluded if they had other autoimmune diseases, uncontrolled infections, pregnancy or lactation. Clinical symptoms, serum thyroxine, TRAb, thyroid ultrasound and orbital computed tomography formed the basis of the diagnosis. Ficoll-Paque density gradient centrifugation was used to isolate PBMCs from approximately 10 ml of fresh peripheral blood. Trizol reagent was used to extract the total RNA, and its quality was then checked on an Agilent 2100 Bioanalyzer.

This clonotype was obtained from an adult man with Graves' ophthalmopathy. Sequenced input: peripheral blood. The sequence is built from TRBV29-1 and TRBJ1-4; a tentative D call is TRBD1 (5 bases match). The nucleotides are TGCAGCGTCGCCGGGACCTCCCTAAGGGAAAATCTGTTTTTT. Its protein is CSVAGTSLRENLFF.